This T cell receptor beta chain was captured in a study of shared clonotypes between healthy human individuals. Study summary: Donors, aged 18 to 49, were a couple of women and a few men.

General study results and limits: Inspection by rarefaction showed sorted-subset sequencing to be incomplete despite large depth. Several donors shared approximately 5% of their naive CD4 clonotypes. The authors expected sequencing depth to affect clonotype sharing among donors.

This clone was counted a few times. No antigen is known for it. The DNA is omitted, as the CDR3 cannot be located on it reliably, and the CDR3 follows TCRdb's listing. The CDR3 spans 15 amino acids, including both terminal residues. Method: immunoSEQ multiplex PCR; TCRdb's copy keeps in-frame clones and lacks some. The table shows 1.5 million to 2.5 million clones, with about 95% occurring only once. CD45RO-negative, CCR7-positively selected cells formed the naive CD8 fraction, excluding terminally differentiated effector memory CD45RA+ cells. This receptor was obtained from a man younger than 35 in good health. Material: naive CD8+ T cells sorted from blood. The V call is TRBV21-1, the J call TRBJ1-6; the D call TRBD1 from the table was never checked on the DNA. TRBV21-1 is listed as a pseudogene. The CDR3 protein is CASSKFGTGNSPLHF.